These 27 T cell receptor beta chains originate from one sample sequenced in a study of blood T cell repertoires in COVID-19. The assay was immunoSEQ multiplex PCR, and TCRdb's table has in-frame clones only and misses some. Seen here are about 250,000 clones, 88% observed once, and the top ten hold under 3.5%. Sequences were obtained from PBMCs or T cells enriched from blood (not recorded which). The receptors derive from a woman aged 50 to 60 who had recovered from COVID-19.

The rearrangement uses TRBV5-1 and TRBJ2-3; 15 bases line up with TRBD2. From germline, CDR1 is SGHRS and CDR2 YFSETQ. The trim removed 4 bases at V and 4 bases at J, leaving 10 bases unmatched. The CDR3 has 18 residues. CDR3 sequence reads: CASSGDRGLAGGADTQYF. DNA for the CDR3: TGCGCCAGCAGCGGGGACAGGGGACTAGCGGGAGGTGCAGATACGCAGTATTTT.

The chain recombines TRBV9 with TRBJ2-3; 10 bases are shared with TRBD2. V trimming: 0 bases; J trimming: 13 bases; junction bases outside the gene matches: 8. CDR3 length: 14 amino acids. Germline V gene sequence: CDR1 SGDLS, CDR2 YYNGEE. The CDR3 bases are TGTGCCAGCAGCGTAGCCGAGCGGGAGGGCCGGAAGTATTTT. Translating it yields CASSVAEREGRKYF.

This clone was seen once. The chain recombines TRBV28 with TRBJ1-1, with D possibly being TRBD1 (6 bases). The length of the CDR3 is 15 residues. Looked up from germline, CDR1 is MDHEN and CDR2 is SYDVKM. Trimming stripped 6 bases from V and 4 bases from J, with 18 bases between. Here the CDR3 reads CASRGRGRGGTEAFF. CDR3 bases: TGTGCCAGCAGGGGGAGGGGCAGGGGTGGCACTGAAGCTTTCTTT.

The chain couples TRBV3-1 (or the pseudogene TRBV3-2) to TRBJ2-1, with TRBD1 as a possible D gene (5 bases). CDR1 is LGHDT, CDR2 YNNKEL, per germline (reference sequence). V was shortened by 4 bases and J by 7 bases, with 8 bases between the two germline ends. The CDR3 totals 12 residues. Written as DNA, the CDR3 is TGTGCCAGCAGCCGGGGCGGAAATGAGCAGTTCTTC. Translated: CASSRGGNEQFF.

The V and J genes are TRBV11-2 and TRBJ2-2, with D tentatively TRBD1 (6 bases). This CDR3 comprises 17 residues. Germline CDR1 reads SGHAT; CDR2 reads FQNNGV. Trimming removed 5 bases from V and 1 base from J, with 17 bases in between. CDR3 DNA: TGTGCCAGCAGCCCCAGGGGTCAGGCGGTGAACACCGGGGAGCTGTTTTTT. Protein sequence: CASSPRGQAVNTGELFF.

The V and J genes are TRBV6-2 or TRBV6-3 and TRBJ1-2; TRBD1 aligns across 7 bases. The CDR3 sequence is 16 residues long. V was clipped by 2 bases and J by 3 bases; unmatched bases: 9. Germline CDR1 and CDR2: MNHEY and SVGEGT. In DNA, the CDR3 is TGTGCCAGCAGTTACAGCGGACAGGTTCTCCACTATGGCTACACCTTC. This encodes CASSYSGQVLHYGYTF.

This sequence joins TRBV7-9 and TRBJ1-2; D is uncertain. The CDR3 is 14 residues long. Trimming left V 1 base short and J 0 bases short, with 6 bases between. Germline CDR1 is SEHNR and CDR2 is FQNEAQ (reference sequence). CDR3 amino acids: CASSLEQTNYGYTF. For the CDR3, the DNA is TGTGCCAGCAGCTTAGAACAGACTAACTATGGCTACACCTTC.

V usage is TRBV28 and J usage is TRBJ1-5; D possibly corresponds to TRBD1 (5 bases). Germline-derived CDR1 and CDR2 are MDHEN and SYDVKM. Trimming cost V 6 bases and J 0 bases, with 21 bases left between them. CDR3 length: 18 amino acids. CDR3 loop: CASRPQGTWVYSNQPQHF. CDR3 nucleotides: TGTGCCAGCAGACCCCAGGGAACCTGGGTCTATAGCAATCAGCCCCAGCATTTT.

V usage is TRBV2 and J usage is TRBJ1-5, with D perhaps matching TRBD1 (5 bases). Trimming took off 0 bases at V and 7 bases at J, with 16 bases between the two ends. The V gene's germline CDR1 is SNHLY and CDR2 FYNNEI. This CDR3 comprises 16 residues. CDR3 bases: TGTGCCAGCAGTGAAGCGGGCAGGGAGGTTCACCAGCCCCAGCATTTT. Its translation: CASSEAGREVHQPQHF.

V is TRBV9 and J is TRBJ2-1; tentatively, D is TRBD1 (6 bases). V lost 4 bases and J 15 bases, leaving 17 bases between the germline ends. The CDR3 length is 12 residues. CDR1 SGDLS and CDR2 YYNGEE come from the germline V gene. The DNA for the CDR3 is TGTGCCAGCAGCCCTCGCGAAGGACAGCGGTTCTTC. It codes for CASSPREGQRFF. The variable domain in full, with the rest retrieved from reference TRBV9 and TRBJ2-1, is DSGVTQTPKHLITATGQRVTLRCSPRSGDLSVYWYQQSLDQGLQFLIQYYNGEERAKGNILERFSAQQFPDLHSELNLSSLELGDSALYFCASSPREGQRFFGPGTRLTVL.

The chain is built from TRBV18 and TRBJ2-7; tentatively, D is TRBD2 (6 bases). This CDR3 is 16 amino acids long. The V end lost 5 bases, the J end lost 0 bases, and 17 bases lay between the germline ends. Per germline, CDR1 KGHSH and CDR2 LQKENI. CDR3 sequence: CASSGGLGGSSYEQYF. Written as DNA, the CDR3 is TGTGCCAGCTCAGGGGGACTTGGCGGTAGCTCCTACGAGCAGTACTTC.

This chain joins TRBV18 and TRBJ1-4, with TRBD1 matching over 8 bases. J gave up 8 bases and V 3 bases, and 8 bases lay outside the gene matches. Germline V gene data show CDR1 as KGHSH and CDR2 as LQKENI. The CDR3 consists of 15 residues. DNA of the CDR3: TGTGCCAGCTCACCCCAGACAGGGGTTAGAGAAAAACTGTTTTTT. Amino acid sequence: CASSPQTGVREKLFF.

The J gene is TRBJ2-7, the V gene TRBV10-3; 10 nucleotides match TRBD1. V shed 5 bases and J 5 bases; nucleotides not matched to a gene: 3. The germline gives CDR1 ENHRY, CDR2 SYGVKD. The CDR3 length is 13 residues. The CDR3 reads CAISTGQGNEQYF. Written as DNA, the CDR3 is TGTGCCATCAGTACGGGACAGGGGAACGAGCAGTACTTC.

This CDR3 reads CASSERQGPDTQYF. For the CDR3, the DNA is TGTGCCAGCTCAGAACGACAGGGCCCAGATACGCAGTATTTT. The chain couples TRBV18 to TRBJ2-3; 7 nucleotides align to TRBD1. This CDR3 has 14 amino acids. Germline values: CDR1 KGHSH, CDR2 LQKENI. The trim removed 5 bases at V and 4 bases at J, leaving 6 bases unmatched.

The V and J genes are TRBV4-2 and TRBJ2-7; no firm D call. Germline CDR1 is LGHNA and CDR2 is YNFKEQ. Trimming stripped 1 base from V and 0 bases from J, with 7 bases between. The CDR3 is 14 residues long. This CDR3 reads CASSQADSSYEQYF. CDR3 nucleotide sequence: TGTGCCAGCAGCCAAGCTGACTCCTCCTACGAGCAGTACTTC.

The chain uses TRBV15 and TRBJ2-2; 12 bases are a match to TRBD2. The CDR3 sequence is 15 residues long. Per the germline V gene, CDR1 is LNHNV and CDR2 is YYDKDF (reference sequence). The V and J ends lost 4 bases and 4 bases, in that order; junction bases with no gene match: 1. CDR3 residues: CATSKGLAGTGELFF. The CDR3 DNA reads as TGTGCCACCAGCAAGGGACTAGCGGGCACCGGGGAGCTGTTTTTT.

The chain employs TRBV7-2 and TRBJ1-2; TRBD1 matches 7 bases. With V trimmed by 4 bases and J by 3 bases, 8 bases remained unmatched. The CDR3 runs to 15 residues. Germline V gene sequence: CDR1 SGHTA, CDR2 FQGNSA. CDR3 nucleotide sequence: TGTGCCAGCAGCTCAAGGGGGCTGGGCCACTATGGCTACACCTTC. Amino acid sequence: CASSSRGLGHYGYTF.

The rearrangement uses TRBV7-8 and TRBJ2-1, with a tentative D call TRBD2 (8 bases). The length of the CDR3 is 15 residues. Per the germline V gene, CDR1 is SGHVS and CDR2 is FQNEAQ. The V gene lost 6 bases and the J gene lost 3 bases, with 15 bases spanning the gap. CDR3 amino acids: CASRREGAVYNEQFF. CDR3 bases: TGTGCCAGCAGACGGGAGGGGGCTGTCTACAATGAGCAGTTCTTC.

The chain recombines TRBV30 with TRBJ1-4; 8 positions agree with TRBD1. The germline V gene encodes CDR1 GTSNPN and CDR2 SVGIG (reference sequence). CDR3 size: 13 residues. V was clipped by 7 bases and J by 1 base; unmatched bases: 2. For the CDR3, the DNA is TGTGCCTCAGACAGGGGAACTAATGAAAAACTGTTTTTT. This encodes CASDRGTNEKLFF.

The chain is built from TRBV19 and TRBJ2-5; TRBD2 aligns across 8 bases. The junction had 8 bases not matched to a gene; V was cut back by 6 bases and J by 5 bases. The CDR3 length is 14 residues. Germline V CDR1 and CDR2: LNHDA, SQIVND (reference sequence). CDR3 protein: CASSASAGVETQYF. The CDR3 DNA follows: TGTGCCAGTAGCGCATCAGCGGGAGTTGAGACCCAGTACTTC. The entire variable domain, with the rest obtained from reference TRBV19 and TRBJ2-5, is as follows: DGGITQSPKYLFRKEGQNVTLSCEQNLNHDAMYWYRQDPGQGLRLIYYSQIVNDFQKGDIAEGYSVSREKKESFPLTVTSAQKNPTAFYLCASSASAGVETQYFGPGTRLLVL.

The chain uses TRBV7-2 and TRBJ2-1; D is ambiguous. This CDR3 has 12 amino acids. Germline V gives CDR1 SGHTA, CDR2 FQGNSA. The germline V and J ends were trimmed by 3 bases and 8 bases, with 8 bases remaining between them. The CDR3 DNA is TGTGCCAGCAGCTTCAGTTCCCATGAGCAGTTCTTC. Its protein is CASSFSSHEQFF.

The rearrangement links TRBV11-2 to TRBJ1-5; D gene uncertain. The V gene's germline CDR1 is SGHAT and CDR2 FQNNGV. V shed 5 bases and J shed 0 bases, with 11 bases lying between them. This CDR3 comprises 15 residues. CDR3 DNA: TGTGCCAGCAGCAGAGGCACGGATAGCAATCAGCCCCAGCATTTT. Translation: CASSRGTDSNQPQHF.

The chain couples TRBV28 to TRBJ2-2, with D hard to call. With 2 bases removed from V and 6 bases from J, the gap between germline ends came to 19 bases. The germline CDR1 and CDR2 sequences are MDHEN and SYDVKM. CDR3 length: 17 amino acids. CDR3 region: CASSLVLMEPYAGELFF. In DNA, the CDR3 is TGTGCCAGCAGTTTAGTACTAATGGAACCCTACGCCGGGGAGCTGTTTTTT. Drawing the rest from reference TRBV28 and TRBJ2-2, the complete variable domain is DVKVTQSSRYLVKRTGEKVFLECVQDMDHENMFWYRQDPGLGLRLIYFSYDVKMKEKGDIPEGYSVSREKKERFSLILESASTNQTSMYLCASSLVLMEPYAGELFFGEGSRLTVL.

This clone was seen a single time. This chain links TRBV29-1 with TRBJ2-5; 7 bases agree with TRBD2. The CDR3 has 15 amino acids. Germline lookup yields CDR1 SQVTM and CDR2 ANQGSEA. Trimming took 4 bases from V and 1 from J; bases not matched to a gene: 9. The CDR3 nucleotides read TGCAGCGTTGGACGGGGAGGGAGTCCCCAAGAGACCCAGTACTTC. Translated, it gives CSVGRGGSPQETQYF.

This sequence joins TRBV7-2 and TRBJ2-1, with 9 bases that match TRBD2. V lost 5 bases, J lost 7 bases, and 15 bases stayed unmatched. This CDR3 has 17 residues. Germline CDR1 SGHTA, CDR2 FQGNSA. The CDR3 sequence: CASSTRSSGERINEQFF. As DNA, the CDR3 is TGTGCCAGCAGCACCCGCTCTAGCGGGGAGAGGATTAATGAGCAGTTCTTC.

This clone occurred a few times. V and J are TRBV5-6 and TRBJ1-3, with unresolved D. The V end lost 5 bases, the J end lost 3 bases, and 15 bases lay between the germline ends. The CDR3 runs to 15 residues. Per the germline V gene, CDR1 is SGHDT and CDR2 is YYEEEE. The CDR3 DNA reads as TGTGCCAGCAGATCTGCCGGGTTTATTGGAAACACCATATATTTT. It yields the protein CASRSAGFIGNTIYF.

The rearrangement uses TRBV3-1 (or the pseudogene TRBV3-2) and TRBJ2-5; TRBD2 matches 15 bases. V lost 4 bases, J lost 4 bases, and 10 bases stayed unmatched. Germline CDR1 and CDR2: LGHDT and YNNKEL (reference sequence). This CDR3 spans 18 amino acids. For the CDR3, the DNA is TGTGCCAGCAGCCTACGCCGGACTAGCGGGAGGGCCTCAGAGACCCAGTACTTC. It codes for CASSLRRTSGRASETQYF.